The 24 T cell receptor beta chains listed next were all sequenced from one sample in a study of PD-1 blockade in classical Hodgkin lymphoma. Regarding time point: cycle 4 day 1 (C4D1), after six to seven weeks of nivolumab. All patients relapsed after autologous stem cell transplantation, and brentuximab vedotin exposure varied. Generated by immunoSEQ multiplex PCR, the TCRdb table keeps only in-frame clones and is missing some. The table has some 19,000 clones, around 82% seen once. This sample comprised peripheral blood mononuclear cells (PBMCs), obtained before the fourth cycle of nivolumab. These receptors originate from a human donor with classical Hodgkin lymphoma.

This clone was counted a single time. The chain recombines TRBV11-2 with TRBJ2-1; 8 nucleotides line up with TRBD2. This CDR3 contains 13 residues. CDR1 and CDR2 from the germline V gene are SGHAT and FQNNGV. After removal of 7 bases from V and 8 bases from J, the junction contained 7 bases not matched to a gene. Here the CDR3 reads CASTPGGVYEQFF. Here the CDR3 DNA reads TGTGCCAGCACTCCGGGGGGGGTATATGAGCAGTTCTTC. The complete variable domain, with remaining parts taken from reference TRBV11-2 and TRBJ2-1, reads EAGVAQSPRYKIIEKRQSVAFWCNPISGHATLYWYQQILGQGPKLLIQFQNNGVVDDSQLPKDRFSAERLKGVDSTLKIQPAKLEDSAVYLCASTPGGVYEQFFGPGTRLTVL.

The chain links TRBV6-5 to TRBJ1-1; a possible D gene is TRBD1 (6 bases). Trimming removed 2 bases at V and 0 bases at J, with 13 bases between. CDR1 is MNHEY and CDR2 is SVGAGI in the germline V gene. CDR3 length: 16 amino acids. CDR3 sequence: CASSYRGASLNTEAFF. As DNA, the CDR3 is TGTGCCAGCAGTTACAGGGGGGCCTCCCTGAACACTGAAGCTTTCTTT.

This chain links TRBV6-4 with TRBJ2-7; 9 positions agree with TRBD2. The CDR3 is 15 amino acids. Germline V gives CDR1 MRHNA, CDR2 SNTAGT. V shed 4 bases, J shed 0 bases, and the junction held 4 bases outside the gene matches. The DNA for the CDR3 is TGTGCCAGCAGTGTTCTAGCGGGATCCTCCTACGAGCAGTACTTC. Its protein is CASSVLAGSSYEQYF.

A few counts support this clone. The rearrangement joins TRBV19 to TRBJ2-1, with D possibly being TRBD1 (6 bases). The V and J ends lost 5 bases and 1 base respectively, with 18 bases between them. Germline loops: CDR1 LNHDA, CDR2 SQIVND (reference sequence). The CDR3 runs to 17 residues. In DNA form, the CDR3 reads TGTGCCAGTAGTGCACCCACAGGGTTTCTGTCCTACAATGAGCAGTTCTTC. This translates into CASSAPTGFLSYNEQFF.

This clone turned up a few times. The chain is built from TRBV28 and TRBJ2-3, with TRBD1 identical over 8 bases. Trimming at V came to 5 bases and at J to 0 bases, leaving 7 bases not matched to a gene. Germline CDR1 and CDR2: MDHEN and SYDVKM. The CDR3 spans 16 residues. In nucleotides, the CDR3 is TGTGCCAGCAGTCCTCTTAACAGGGGGAGCACAGATACGCAGTATTTT. Amino acids: CASSPLNRGSTDTQYF.

The rearrangement links TRBV7-2 to TRBJ2-5, with TRBD2 identical over 8 bases. The CDR3 has 14 amino acids. From germline, CDR1 is SGHTA and CDR2 FQGNSA. With 0 bases clipped from V and 4 bases from J, the junction kept 1 base outside the gene matches. The chain's CDR3 is CASSLARGGETQYF. CDR3 coding DNA: TGTGCCAGCAGCTTAGCACGGGGGGGAGAGACCCAGTACTTC.

The chain uses TRBV5-4 and TRBJ2-1; tentatively, D is TRBD1 (6 bases). The CDR3 length is 16 residues. Trimming shortened V by 3 bases and J by 5 bases, and 18 bases separated the two germline ends. The germline V gene has CDR1 SGHNT and CDR2 YYREEE (reference sequence). DNA for the CDR3: TGTGCCAGCAGCTCCCGGGACACGACTAACCACAATGAGCAGTTCTTC. This codes for CASSSRDTTNHNEQFF.

The CDR3 is CASSIAPRGYEQYF. DNA of the CDR3: TGTGCCAGTAGTATAGCCCCAAGGGGCTACGAGCAGTACTTC. This chain uses TRBV19 with TRBJ2-7, with TRBD1 as a possible D gene (5 bases). Germline V CDR1 and CDR2: LNHDA, SQIVND (reference sequence). Trimming removed 1 base at V and 3 bases at J, with 10 bases between. The CDR3 runs to 14 residues.

This CDR3 is CSVAPGGETQYF. The CDR3 region has the DNA TGCAGCGTTGCCCCAGGGGGGGAGACCCAGTACTTC. The genes are TRBV29-1 and TRBJ2-5, with D tentatively TRBD1 (7 bases). V gave up 4 bases and J gave up 5 bases, with 11 bases separating them. Germline CDR1 SQVTM, CDR2 ANQGSEA. The CDR3 spans 12 residues. Full variable domain (rest looked up from reference TRBV29-1 and TRBJ2-5): SAVISQKPSRDICQRGTSLTIQCQVDSQVTMMFWYRQQPGQSLTLIATANQGSEATYESGFVIDKFPISRPNLTFSTLTVSNMSPEDSSIYLCSVAPGGETQYFGPGTRLLVL.

This chain connects TRBV10-3 to TRBJ2-7, with a possible D match to TRBD1 (6 bases). There are 14 residues in the CDR3. V shed 7 bases and J shed 1 base, with 14 bases lying between them. Looked up from germline, CDR1 is ENHRY and CDR2 is SYGVKD. The DNA of the CDR3 is TGTGCCATCACTGAACATCAGGGGTCCTACGAGCAGTACTTC. It specifies CAITEHQGSYEQYF.

The table lists this clone with a few counts. The J gene is TRBJ2-1, the V gene TRBV5-6, with D unclear. The CDR3 spans 15 residues. V was shortened by 0 bases and J by 0 bases, with 7 bases between the two germline ends. From germline, CDR1 is SGHDT and CDR2 YYEEEE. The DNA for the CDR3 is TGTGCCAGCAGCTTGGGTCTCTCCTCCTACAATGAGCAGTTCTTC. Translation: CASSLGLSSYNEQFF.

CDR3 protein: CASSLSFGGREQFF. CDR3 DNA: TGTGCCAGCAGTTTATCGTTTGGGGGACGCGAGCAGTTCTTC. The rearrangement links TRBV27 to TRBJ2-1; D is possibly TRBD1 or TRBD2 (5 bases each). The CDR3 runs 14 residues. Germline assignment: CDR1 MNHEY and CDR2 SMNVEV (reference sequence). The V end lost 0 bases, the J end lost 10 bases, and 13 bases lay between the germline ends.

The V call is TRBV6-1, the J call TRBJ1-4, with D tentatively TRBD1 (5 bases). V was clipped by 4 bases and J by 9 bases, with 24 bases between them. Germline V gene sequence: CDR1 MNHNS, CDR2 SASEGT. The CDR3 runs 17 residues. The CDR3: CASSGDSVGEGFQKLFF. The DNA for the CDR3 is TGTGCCAGCAGTGGAGACTCAGTGGGGGAAGGTTTTCAAAAACTGTTTTTT.

This clone appeared a single time. The chain combines TRBV5-4 with TRBJ1-1; D is possibly TRBD1 (6 bases). V was cut by 1 base and J by 1 base, with 8 bases left in between. The germline gives CDR1 SGHNT, CDR2 YYREEE (reference sequence). This CDR3 has 14 amino acids. In DNA, the CDR3 is TGTGCCAGCAGCTTGACAGGGTCGAACACTGAAGCTTTCTTT. Residues: CASSLTGSNTEAFF.

J is TRBJ2-4 and V is TRBV5-6; D possibly corresponds to TRBD2 (5 bases). The CDR3 loop spans 14 amino acids. CDR1 is SGHDT and CDR2 is YYEEEE in the germline V gene. The V and J ends lost 3 bases and 8 bases respectively, with 15 bases between them. The CDR3 sequence is CASSYRTSRDIQYF. The DNA for the CDR3 is TGTGCCAGCAGCTACCGGACGTCGCGGGACATTCAGTACTTC.

The V and J genes are TRBV7-8 and TRBJ2-3, with 9 nucleotides matching TRBD1. The V segment lost 5 bases and the J segment 3 bases; nucleotides outside the gene matches: 6. The V gene's germline CDR1 is SGHVS and CDR2 FQNEAQ. This CDR3 is built from 15 residues. In DNA, the CDR3 is TGTGCCAGCAGCCACTGGGACAGGGAAACAGATACGCAGTATTTT. This sequence encodes CASSHWDRETDTQYF.

The V call is TRBV7-2, the J call TRBJ1-4; D is undetermined. Trimming took 0 bases from V and 7 from J, leaving 9 bases between them. CDR1 SGHTA and CDR2 FQGNSA come from the germline V gene. This CDR3 is built from 14 residues. This CDR3 reads CASSLAGTSEKLFF. The DNA of the CDR3 is TGTGCCAGCAGCTTAGCGGGCACCAGTGAAAAACTGTTTTTT.

J is TRBJ2-3 and V is TRBV4-3, with D maybe TRBD1 (6 bases). The ends were cut back, 4 bases at V and 10 bases at J, with 18 bases in the middle. CDR3 size: 14 residues. Germline lookup yields CDR1 LGHNA and CDR2 YSLEER. The CDR3 here is CASSPTPLQGAQYF. CDR3 sequence (DNA): TGCGCCAGCAGCCCTACCCCCCTACAGGGTGCGCAGTATTTT.

The chain joins TRBV13 to TRBJ2-7; 7 positions match TRBD1. This CDR3 contains 15 residues. V gave up 1 base and J gave up 3 bases; unmatched junction bases: 6. CDR1 is PRHDT, CDR2 FYEKMQ, per germline (reference sequence). The CDR3 DNA follows: TGTGCCAGCAGCTTAGTACGTAGGGACAGCTACGAGCAGTACTTC. Encoded protein: CASSLVRRDSYEQYF.

V gene TRBV6-5 combines with J gene TRBJ1-1; 11 bases match TRBD1. V was clipped by 2 bases and J by 3 bases; unmatched bases: 5. In germline, CDR1 is MNHEY, CDR2 SVGAGI. The CDR3 is 16 residues long. The CDR3 spells CASSYGTGGRDTEAFF. In DNA form, the CDR3 reads TGTGCCAGCAGTTACGGGACAGGGGGGAGGGACACTGAAGCTTTCTTT.

The CDR3 DNA reads TGCGCCAGCAGTGAAGGCCCCTACGAGCAGTACTTC. Translating gives CASSEGPYEQYF. The V and J genes are TRBV10-1 and TRBJ2-7, with unresolved D. There are 12 residues in the CDR3. Trimming stripped 3 bases from V and 2 bases from J, with 5 bases between. Germline V CDR1 and CDR2: WNHNN, SYGVQD (reference sequence).

This clone was picked up a small number of times. The chain uses TRBV7-8 and TRBJ2-1; TRBD1 aligns across 8 bases. The CDR3 extends over 13 amino acids. With V trimmed by 2 bases and J by 14 bases, 8 bases remained unmatched. Germline V lookup: CDR1 SGHVS, CDR2 FQNEAQ. Here the CDR3 DNA reads TGTGCCAGCAGCTTACCTCAGGGGGCAGGTAAGTTCTTC. Its translation is CASSLPQGAGKFF.

The chain links TRBV30 to TRBJ1-2, with D possibly matching TRBD1 (6 bases). V lost 3 bases and J 5 bases, leaving 25 bases between the germline ends. CDR1 is GTSNPN and CDR2 is SVGIG in the germline V gene (reference sequence). This CDR3 comprises 17 residues. The CDR3 region is CAWREIGQPRALYGYTF. CDR3 sequence (DNA): TGTGCCTGGAGAGAAATCGGACAGCCCCGTGCTTTGTATGGCTACACCTTC.

The chain carries TRBV7-8 and TRBJ2-1; D is possibly TRBD2 (5 bases). V shed 3 bases and J shed 7 bases, with 13 bases lying between them. The CDR3 length is 14 residues. Germline lookup yields CDR1 SGHVS and CDR2 FQNEAQ. The CDR3 spells CASSFPGKWNEQFF. For the CDR3, the DNA is TGTGCCAGCAGCTTCCCGGGAAAGTGGAATGAGCAGTTCTTC.